This entry describes one T cell receptor (beta chain). This CDR3 is built from 14 residues. The trim removed 3 bases at V and 7 bases at J, leaving 7 bases unmatched. Germline CDR1 SGHRS, CDR2 YFSETQ. The entry originates in a study of cytomegalovirus exposure and HLA in healthy donors. With 60 Vbeta and 13 Jbeta primers, the PCR was carried out. This table comes from immunoSEQ multiplex PCR, and its TCRdb copy is limited to in-frame clones, with some not included. The sample records 95,000 to 150,000 clones, just over 65% being singletons. The sequencing sample was made of PBMCs. The V and J genes are TRBV5-1 and TRBJ2-5; 9 nucleotides align to TRBD1. The receptor was isolated from a man in his late teens or twenties in good health and CMV-seronegative. The CDR3 DNA reads TGCGCCAGCAGCTCGGGACAGGGAATAGGGACCCAGTACTTC. It translates to CASSSGQGIGTQYF.